These T cell receptor beta chains were read from a single sample in a study of technical replicates of blood from a handful of donors. Produced via immunoSEQ multiplex PCR; TCRdb's table is partial and in-frame only. The profile covers about 59,000 clones, with 93% appearing a single time and roughly 4% taken by the ten largest. Sample: PBMCs. Receptors originate from a human donor in good health. Some clones in this sample may be carry-over from other donors' samples. CDR3s include the opening cysteine and the closing phenylalanine or tryptophan. The order of the fields is clone size, J gene, V gene, D gene, CDR3 protein, CDR3 DNA. D genes are given only for firm matches. Not every row has a clone size; where given, it reads once, few, many or a size class.

-,TRBJ2-2,TRBV7-2,-,CASSLRGKHTGELFF,TGTGCCAGCAGCTTAAGGGGGAAACACACCGGGGAGCTGTTTTTT
-,TRBJ2-3,TRBV11-2,-,CASSLMVSPTTDTQYF,TGTGCCAGCAGCTTAATGGTTAGCCCTACCACAGATACGCAGTATTTT
-,TRBJ2-7,TRBV7-9,TRBD1,CASSLTGTGVHEQYF,TGTGCCAGCAGCTTAACCGGGACAGGGGTGCACGAGCAGTACTTC
-,TRBJ2-2,TRBV7-9,-,CASSLILGGRPNTGELFF,TGTGCCAGCAGCTTAATTCTGGGGGGGCGTCCGAACACCGGGGAGCTGTTTTTT
-,TRBJ2-2,TRBV4-3,-,CASSQDRTGELFF,TGCGCCAGCAGCCAAGATAGAACCGGGGAGCTGTTTTTT
-,TRBJ1-6,TRBV6-6,TRBD1,CASSSGQGVSPLHF,TGTGCCAGCAGTTCGGGACAGGGGGTTTCACCCCTCCACTTT
-,TRBJ1-2,TRBV9,-,CASSVSAGIANYGYTF,TGTGCCAGCAGCGTAAGTGCGGGGATAGCTAACTATGGCTACACCTTC
once,TRBJ1-2,TRBV10-3,TRBD1,CAIRDRGVGGYTF,TGTGCCATCAGGGACAGGGGAGTAGGAGGCTACACCTTC
-,TRBJ2-7,TRBV4-3,-,CASSQGVRTGSQDYEQYF,TGCGCCAGCAGCCAAGGGGTGAGGACCGGGAGCCAAGATTACGAGCAGTACTTC
-,TRBJ1-5,TRBV15,-,CATSRQREGFEPQHF,TGTGCCACCAGCAGACAGAGGGAGGGATTCGAGCCCCAGCATTTT
-,TRBJ2-3,TRBV9,-,CASSVGYRGSTDTQYF,TGTGCCAGCAGCGTAGGCTACCGGGGTAGCACAGATACGCAGTATTTT
-,TRBJ1-4,TRBV7-2,TRBD1,CASSRQGRNEKLFF,TGTGCCAGCAGCCGACAGGGCCGTAATGAAAAACTGTTTTTT
-,TRBJ1-2,TRBV10-3,-,CAISESTRGLIHGYTF,TGTGCCATCAGTGAGTCGACTCGCGGGCTCATCCATGGCTACACCTTC
-,TRBJ1-1,TRBV5-1,-,CASSLGAYRVTEAFF,TGCGCCAGCAGCTTAGGCGCGTACAGGGTTACTGAAGCTTTCTTT
-,TRBJ1-4,TRBV10-3,-,CAIRGGLGEKLFF,TGTGCCATCAGGGGGGGGCTTGGAGAAAAACTGTTTTTT
-,TRBJ2-7,TRBV2,-,CASSVAGFHEQYF,TGTGCCAGCAGTGTGGCAGGGTTCCACGAGCAGTACTTC
-,TRBJ2-7,TRBV7-4,-,CASSFRLISRQRFLYEQYF,TGTGCCAGCAGCTTTCGTCTTATATCGAGACAACGATTCCTCTACGAGCAGTACTTC
-,TRBJ2-5,TRBV2,-,CASSVGSRAQYF,TGTGCCAGCAGTGTCGGGAGCCGAGCCCAGTACTTC
-,TRBJ1-5,TRBV2,TRBD1,CASRDRVSNQPQHF,TGTGCCAGCAGAGACAGGGTGAGCAATCAGCCCCAGCATTTT
-,TRBJ1-1,TRBV5-4,-,CASSTNTEAFF,TGTGCCAGCAGCACAAACACTGAAGCTTTCTTT
-,TRBJ2-7,TRBV2,-,CASIGAGYSYEQYF,TGTGCCAGCATCGGTGCGGGGTACTCCTACGAGCAGTACTTC
-,TRBJ2-2,TRBV7-2,-,CASSLGDRLTGELFF,TGTGCCAGCAGCTTAGGTGACAGGCTCACCGGGGAGCTGTTTTTT
-,TRBJ1-2,TRBV5-1,TRBD1,CASSEGTGALPNYGYTF,TGCGCCAGCAGCGAGGGGACAGGGGCTCTCCCGAACTATGGCTACACCTTC
-,TRBJ2-5,TRBV11-1,TRBD1,CASSPDRAVGETQYF,TGTGCCAGCAGCCCCGACAGGGCGGTGGGTGAGACCCAGTACTTC
-,TRBJ1-1,TRBV6-5,-,CASRNRGNTEAFF,TGTGCCAGCCGAAATCGGGGGAACACTGAAGCTTTCTTT
-,TRBJ2-1,TRBV5-6,TRBD1,CASSKGQGFNEQFF,TGTGCCAGCAGCAAGGGACAGGGCTTCAATGAGCAGTTCTTC
-,TRBJ2-2,TRBV27,TRBD1,CASSLSSWTGPTQATGELFF,TGTGCCAGCAGTTTATCGTCTTGGACAGGGCCCACACAGGCCACCGGGGAGCTGTTTTTT
-,TRBJ1-1,TRBV19,-,CASSMKGRGTEAFF,TGTGCCAGTAGTATGAAAGGACGGGGCACTGAAGCTTTCTTT
once,TRBJ2-2,TRBV5-8,TRBD2,CASSPGLADNTGELFF,TGTGCCAGCAGCCCGGGACTAGCGGACAACACCGGGGAGCTGTTTTTT
-,TRBJ2-2,TRBV15,TRBD2,CATSRTTSGTNTGELFF,TGTGCCACCAGCAGAACCACTAGCGGCACGAACACCGGGGAGCTGTTTTTT
-,TRBJ2-7,TRBV11-2,-,CASSLDLSFLLRGQYF,TGTGCCAGCAGCTTAGATCTATCCTTTCTATTACGAGGGCAGTACTTC
-,TRBJ1-2,TRBV5-1,-,CASSLAQGYGYTF,TGCGCCAGCAGCTTGGCTCAGGGGTATGGCTACACCTTC
-,TRBJ2-1,TRBV7-9,TRBD2,CASTLTSGTQFF,TGTGCCAGCACCTTGACTAGCGGGACGCAGTTCTTC
-,TRBJ2-5,TRBV25-1,TRBD2,CASSEHLLAGQETQYF,TGTGCCAGCAGTGAACACCTACTAGCGGGGCAAGAGACCCAGTACTTC
-,TRBJ1-6,TRBV15,-,CATSRDVPGQNSPLHF,TGTGCCACCAGCAGAGATGTGCCAGGGCAGAATTCACCCCTCCACTTT
-,TRBJ2-5,TRBV15,-,CATSRDRETQYF,TGTGCCACCAGCAGAGATCGAGAGACCCAGTACTTC
-,TRBJ2-1,TRBV5-5,-,CASSLAAGPNNEQFF,TGTGCCAGCAGCTTGGCCGCGGGACCAAACAATGAGCAGTTCTTC
-,TRBJ2-3,TRBV6-4,TRBD2,CASSGTSGADTQYF,TGTGCCAGCAGTGGGACTAGCGGGGCAGATACGCAGTATTTT
-,TRBJ2-6,TRBV4-1,TRBD2,CASSQAGGGLSGANVLTF,TGCGCCAGCAGCCAAGCTGGGGGGGGACTCTCTGGGGCCAACGTCCTGACTTTC
-,TRBJ2-1,TRBV5-4,TRBD2,CASSLGLEQFF,TGTGCCAGCAGCCTGGGACTAGAGCAGTTCTTC
-,TRBJ2-7,TRBV5-1,-,CASSFDSYEQYF,TGCGCCAGCAGCTTTGACAGCTACGAGCAGTACTTC
-,TRBJ2-7,TRBV23-1,-,CASSHRQGAKDLPGQYF,TGCGCCAGCAGTCATCGGCAAGGGGCAAAAGACCTCCCGGGGCAGTACTTC